The 21 T cell receptor beta chains in this list originate from one sample, sequenced in a study of cytomegalovirus exposure and HLA in healthy donors. Produced via immunoSEQ multiplex PCR; TCRdb's table is partial and in-frame only. The sample comprises approximately 300,000 clones, roughly 87% of which are singletons, and over 1% rests with the top ten. The sequencing sample was made of PBMCs. The receptors were gathered from a woman under 40 in good health and CMV-seropositive.

The sample holds a few counts of this clone. The chain couples TRBV7-9 to TRBJ2-7; D tentatively reads TRBD1 or TRBD2 (6 bases each). V was shortened by 5 bases and J by 5 bases, with 16 bases between the two germline ends. This CDR3 contains 14 residues. Looked up from germline, CDR1 is SEHNR and CDR2 is FQNEAQ (reference sequence). The CDR3 sequence: CASSRRGGGDEQYF. In DNA, the CDR3 is TGTGCCAGCAGCCGCCGTGGAGGGGGTGACGAGCAGTACTTC.

The V gene is TRBV5-1, the J gene TRBJ2-3; the D is unclear. V was pared by 4 bases and J by 3 bases, with 9 bases between. The CDR3 contains 13 residues. Germline V lookup: CDR1 SGHRS, CDR2 YFSETQ. The CDR3: CASSPTLTDTQYF. The CDR3 DNA reads as TGCGCCAGCAGCCCTACCCTGACAGATACGCAGTATTTT.

This chain joins TRBV4-3 and TRBJ2-4, with 9 bases identical to TRBD1. V lost 3 bases, J lost 8 bases, and 8 bases stayed unmatched. The CDR3 totals 15 residues. Germline values: CDR1 LGHNA, CDR2 YSLEER. DNA for the CDR3: TGCGCCAGCAGCCAGGACACAGGGGGCGGTGACATTCAGTACTTC. Amino acid sequence: CASSQDTGGGDIQYF.

V is TRBV14 and J is TRBJ2-5, with no clear D. Deletions cut 3 bases from V and 2 bases from J, with 13 bases between. There are 15 residues in the CDR3. Germline CDR1 SGHDN, CDR2 FVKESK. The CDR3 spells CASSHLQQSQETQYF. The DNA for the CDR3 is TGTGCCAGCAGCCATCTCCAACAGTCACAAGAGACCCAGTACTTC.

This clone was seen only once. V and J are TRBV5-5 and TRBJ1-5; 8 bases fit TRBD1. This CDR3 has 16 amino acids. V was pared by 4 bases and J by 3 bases, with 9 bases of the junction left unmatched. Germline CDR1 SGHKS, CDR2 YYEKEE (reference sequence). CDR3 residues: CASSQGGDRHNQPQHF. CDR3 bases: TGTGCCAGCAGCCAAGGTGGGGACAGGCACAATCAGCCCCAGCATTTT.

The chain carries TRBV9 and TRBJ2-7; 7 bases agree with TRBD1. The V segment lost 4 bases and the J segment 2 bases; nucleotides outside the gene matches: 9. CDR1 and CDR2 (germline): SGDLS, YYNGEE. The CDR3 contains 15 residues. CDR3 amino acids: CASSSSDREPYEQYF. CDR3 DNA: TGTGCCAGCAGCTCCTCAGACAGGGAACCCTACGAGCAGTACTTC.

The gene calls are TRBV4-3 and TRBJ2-7; 9 bases fit TRBD1. The CDR3 spans 17 residues. V trimming: 0 bases; J trimming: 5 bases; junction bases outside the gene matches: 11. Germline CDR1 and CDR2: LGHNA and YSLEER. CDR3 amino acids: CASSQDPAGQGIHEQYF. The CDR3 region has the DNA TGCGCCAGCAGCCAAGACCCTGCGGGACAGGGAATCCACGAGCAGTACTTC.

The gene calls are TRBV4-3 and TRBJ2-3; D not certain. The germline V gene has CDR1 LGHNA and CDR2 YSLEER. The CDR3 is 22 residues long. V was cut by 0 bases and J by 4 bases, with 32 bases left in between. The CDR3 DNA is TGCGCCAGCAGCCAAGATAAGTGGTTCCCTATAGAGTCCCGGGCCTATGCAGATACGCAGTATTTT. Translating gives CASSQDKWFPIESRAYADTQYF.

The chain couples TRBV4-1 to TRBJ2-3; 9 nucleotides match TRBD2. The junction had 4 bases not matched to a gene; V was cut back by 3 bases and J by 3 bases. The CDR3 is 15 residues long. Germline-derived CDR1 and CDR2 are MGHRA and YSYEKL. The CDR3 loop reads CASSHFSGSTDTQYF. CDR3 sequence (DNA): TGCGCCAGCAGCCATTTTAGCGGGAGTACAGATACGCAGTATTTT.

The gene calls are TRBV27 and TRBJ1-4; the D is unclear. V was shortened by 1 base and J by 0 bases, with 6 bases between the two germline ends. The CDR3 has 15 residues. CDR1 and CDR2 (germline): MNHEY, SMNVEV (reference sequence). CDR3 bases: TGTGCCAGCAGTTTATTTCGGGCAACTAATGAAAAACTGTTTTTT. It encodes CASSLFRATNEKLFF.

CDR3 in amino acids: CAWNLNSGNTIYF. CDR3 bases: TGTGCCTGGAATCTAAACTCTGGAAACACCATATATTTT. The chain combines TRBV30 with TRBJ1-3; D is uncertain. Germline assignment: CDR1 GTSNPN and CDR2 SVGIG (reference sequence). The CDR3 totals 13 residues. With 4 bases removed from V and 0 bases from J, the gap between germline ends came to 7 bases.

The chain joins TRBV4-2 to TRBJ1-1; no clear D gene. In germline, CDR1 is LGHNA, CDR2 YNFKEQ. V was trimmed by 0 bases and J by 5 bases, leaving 10 bases between them. This CDR3 has 14 amino acids. CDR3 nucleotides: TGTGCCAGCAGCCAAGAGGCGGCGGGAACTGAAGCTTTCTTT. The encoded protein is CASSQEAAGTEAFF.

The V gene is TRBV7-8, the J gene TRBJ2-3, with 7 bases fitting TRBD2. Per the germline V gene, CDR1 is SGHVS and CDR2 is FQNEAQ. Losses at the gene ends were 3 bases for V and 0 bases for J; bases not matched to a gene: 3. The CDR3 runs 15 residues. The chain's CDR3 is CASSFLAVSTDTQYF. The CDR3 DNA follows: TGTGCCAGCAGCTTCCTAGCGGTTAGCACAGATACGCAGTATTTT.

The chain carries TRBV7-8 and TRBJ2-7; D is uncertain. The germline V gene encodes CDR1 SGHVS and CDR2 FQNEAQ. With 5 bases removed from V and 2 bases from J, the gap between germline ends came to 19 bases. The CDR3 sequence is 16 residues long. CDR3 coding DNA: TGTGCCAGCAGCCCATCCGCCGGTGGGCTAACCTACGAGCAGTACTTC. Its translation is CASSPSAGGLTYEQYF.

In this sample, this clone turned up once. V usage is TRBV25-1 and J usage is TRBJ2-7; tentatively, D is TRBD2 (6 bases). The V gene lost 6 bases and the J gene lost 1 base, with 19 bases spanning the gap. The CDR3 spans 16 residues. Germline CDR1 and CDR2: MGHDK and SYGVNS. The CDR3 is CASSRRLGKESYEQYF. CDR3 DNA sequence: TGTGCCAGCAGCCGCCGACTAGGGAAGGAATCCTACGAGCAGTACTTC.

The chain recombines TRBV27 with TRBJ1-1; 10 positions agree with TRBD1. The CDR3 is 15 amino acids. With V trimmed by 7 bases and J by 5 bases, 10 bases remained unmatched. Germline CDR1 MNHEY, CDR2 SMNVEV (reference sequence). Here the CDR3 DNA reads TGTGCCAGCACCAGATCCGGGACAGGGGTGACTGAAGCTTTCTTT. The encoded protein is CASTRSGTGVTEAFF.

As DNA, the CDR3 is TGCGCCAGCAGCTTGGGCCCCCCCGGGAACACTGAAGCTTTCTTT. This codes for CASSLGPPGNTEAFF. The rearrangement uses TRBV5-1 and TRBJ1-1; D ambiguous. CDR1 is SGHRS and CDR2 is YFSETQ in the germline V gene. This CDR3 contains 15 residues. V lost 0 bases, J lost 1 base, and 10 bases lay in between. The variable domain in full, completed from reference TRBV5-1 and TRBJ1-1, reads KAGVTQTPRYLIKTRGQQVTLSCSPISGHRSVSWYQQTPGQGLQFLFEYFSETQRNKGNFPGRFSGRQFSNSRSEMNVSTLELGDSALYLCASSLGPPGNTEAFFGQGTRLTVV.

V usage is TRBV7-6 and J usage is TRBJ1-2, with D possibly being TRBD1 (6 bases). There are 13 residues in the CDR3. Germline loops: CDR1 SGHVS, CDR2 FNYEAQ. V was cut by 5 bases and J by 8 bases, with 15 bases left in between. The CDR3 loop is CASSPYRVEGYTF. Here the CDR3 DNA reads TGTGCCAGCAGCCCCTACAGGGTTGAGGGCTACACCTTC.

This rearrangement joins TRBV6-5 to TRBJ1-2, with a tentative D call TRBD1 (6 bases). Germline lookup yields CDR1 MNHEY and CDR2 SVGAGI. The V and J ends lost 6 bases and 2 bases respectively, with 10 bases between them. This CDR3 spans 13 amino acids. This CDR3 reads CASSDGQNYGYTF. The CDR3 DNA is TGTGCCAGCAGCGACGGACAGAACTATGGCTACACCTTC.

V is TRBV28 and J is TRBJ2-1, with 7 bases that match TRBD2. Germline V CDR1 and CDR2: MDHEN, SYDVKM. The CDR3 extends over 15 amino acids. V gave up 5 bases and J gave up 7 bases; unmatched junction bases: 11. CDR3 amino acids: CASSRRAGLMNEQFF. DNA for the CDR3: TGTGCCAGCAGTCGACGGGCGGGACTAATGAATGAGCAGTTCTTC.

This clone was counted a single time. The chain couples TRBV7-9 to TRBJ1-5; D not certain. Germline values: CDR1 SEHNR, CDR2 FQNEAQ (reference sequence). The CDR3 sequence is 14 residues long. Trimming cost V 3 bases and J 3 bases, with 9 bases left between them. The CDR3 DNA sequence: TGTGCCAGCAGCTTGGACGGGAACAATCAGCCCCAGCATTTT. This gives the protein CASSLDGNNQPQHF.